A single count supports the clone carrying this T cell receptor beta chain. The junction departs from germline at one end; a sequencing error may be responsible. The assay, immunoSEQ v3.0, was run at survey level. Sequenced by immunoSEQ multiplex PCR; TCRdb stores in-frame clones only, minus some. The table has 29,000 or so clones, around 92% seen once. This specimen belongs to a study of long-term antiretroviral therapy in people with HIV. The CDR3 extends over 12 amino acids. Germline V gene sequence: CDR1 KGHSH, CDR2 LQKENI. The TCR sequence derives from a man in his fifties or sixties with HIV. Sequences were derived from unsorted PBMCs, sampled more than 7.1 years after starting antiretroviral therapy. This chain links TRBV18 with TRBJ1-2; the match to TRBD1 covers 7 bases. The CDR3 reads CASSRQGYGYTF. CDR3 sequence (DNA): TGTGCCAGTTCACGACAGGGCTATGGCTACACCTTC.